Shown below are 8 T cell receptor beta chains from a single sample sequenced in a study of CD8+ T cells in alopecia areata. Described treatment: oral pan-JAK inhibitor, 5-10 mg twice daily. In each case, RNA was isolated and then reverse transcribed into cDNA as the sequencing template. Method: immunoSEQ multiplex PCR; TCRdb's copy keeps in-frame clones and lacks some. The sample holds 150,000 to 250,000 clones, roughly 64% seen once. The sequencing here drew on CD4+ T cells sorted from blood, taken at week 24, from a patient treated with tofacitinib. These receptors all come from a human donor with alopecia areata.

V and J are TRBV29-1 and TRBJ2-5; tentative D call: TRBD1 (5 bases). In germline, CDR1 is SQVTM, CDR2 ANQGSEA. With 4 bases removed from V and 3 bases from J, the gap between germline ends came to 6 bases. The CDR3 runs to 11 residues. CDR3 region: CSVGREETQYF. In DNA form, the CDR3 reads TGCAGCGTTGGCAGGGAAGAGACCCAGTACTTC.

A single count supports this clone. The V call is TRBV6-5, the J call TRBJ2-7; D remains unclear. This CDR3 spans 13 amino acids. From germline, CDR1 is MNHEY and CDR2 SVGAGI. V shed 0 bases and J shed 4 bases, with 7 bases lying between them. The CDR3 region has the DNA TGTGCCAGCAGTTACTCGGCAGGTTACGAGCAGTACTTC. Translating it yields CASSYSAGYEQYF.

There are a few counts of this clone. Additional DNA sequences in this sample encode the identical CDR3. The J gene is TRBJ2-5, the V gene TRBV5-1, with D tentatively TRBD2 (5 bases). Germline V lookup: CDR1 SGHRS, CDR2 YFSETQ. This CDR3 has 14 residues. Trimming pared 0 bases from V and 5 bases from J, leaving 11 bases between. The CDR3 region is CASSLATSEETQYF. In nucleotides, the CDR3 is TGCGCCAGCAGCTTGGCTACTAGTGAGGAGACCCAGTACTTC.

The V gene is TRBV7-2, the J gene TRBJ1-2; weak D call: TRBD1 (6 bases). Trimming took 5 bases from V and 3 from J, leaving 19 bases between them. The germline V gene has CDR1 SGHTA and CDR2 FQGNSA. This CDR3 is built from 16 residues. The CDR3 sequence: CASSLLGSRGDYGYTF. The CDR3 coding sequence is TGTGCCAGCAGCCTCCTTGGCAGTAGGGGGGACTATGGCTACACCTTC.

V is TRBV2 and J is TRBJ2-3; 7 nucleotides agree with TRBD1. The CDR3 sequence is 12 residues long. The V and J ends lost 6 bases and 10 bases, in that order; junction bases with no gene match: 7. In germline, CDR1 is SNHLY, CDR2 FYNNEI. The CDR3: CASSSDRVAQYF. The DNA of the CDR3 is TGTGCCAGCAGCTCCGACAGGGTGGCGCAGTATTTT.

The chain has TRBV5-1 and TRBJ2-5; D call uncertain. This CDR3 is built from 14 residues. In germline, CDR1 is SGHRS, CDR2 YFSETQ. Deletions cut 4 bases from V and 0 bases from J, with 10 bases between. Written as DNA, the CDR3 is TGCGCCAGCAGCATTACCGGTAACCAAGAGACCCAGTACTTC. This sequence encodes CASSITGNQETQYF.

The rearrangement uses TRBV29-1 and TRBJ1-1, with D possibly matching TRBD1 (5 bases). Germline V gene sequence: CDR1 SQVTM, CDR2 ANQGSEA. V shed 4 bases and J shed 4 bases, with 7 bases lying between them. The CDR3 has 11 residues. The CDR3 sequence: CSVVRGTEAFF. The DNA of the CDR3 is TGCAGCGTTGTAAGGGGCACTGAAGCTTTCTTT. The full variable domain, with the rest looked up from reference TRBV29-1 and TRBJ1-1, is SAVISQKPSRDICQRGTSLTIQCQVDSQVTMMFWYRQQPGQSLTLIATANQGSEATYESGFVIDKFPISRPNLTFSTLTVSNMSPEDSSIYLCSVVRGTEAFFGQGTRLTVV.

The CDR3 DNA follows: TGTGCCAGCAGCCACGAAAGGGGATACCAAGAGACCCAGTACTTC. This sequence encodes CASSHERGYQETQYF. This chain links TRBV14 with TRBJ2-5, with a weak D call TRBD1 (5 bases). This CDR3 has 15 residues. The V gene lost 3 bases and the J gene lost 0 bases, with 11 bases spanning the gap. CDR1 is SGHDN, CDR2 FVKESK, per germline.